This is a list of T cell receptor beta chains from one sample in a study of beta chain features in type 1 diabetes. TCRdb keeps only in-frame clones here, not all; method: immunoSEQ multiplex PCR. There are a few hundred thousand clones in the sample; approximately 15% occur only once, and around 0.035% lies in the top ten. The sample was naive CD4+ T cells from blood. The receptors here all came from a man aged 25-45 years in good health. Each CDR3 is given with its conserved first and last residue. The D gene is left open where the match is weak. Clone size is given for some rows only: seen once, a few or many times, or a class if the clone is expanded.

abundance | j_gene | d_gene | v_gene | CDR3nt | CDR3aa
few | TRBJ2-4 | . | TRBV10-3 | TGTGCCATCAGTGAGCCCACCGAAACCAAAAACATTCAGTACTTC | CAISEPTETKNIQYF
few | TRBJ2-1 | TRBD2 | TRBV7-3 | TGTGCCAGCAGCTTGACTAGCGGGAGGTCGGTTGAGCAGTTCTTC | CASSLTSGRSVEQFF
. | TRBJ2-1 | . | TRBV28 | TGTGCCAGCAGTTTAAAATCTCATGAGCAGTTCTTC | CASSLKSHEQFF
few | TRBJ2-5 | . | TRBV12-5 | TGTGCTAGTGGTTTTGAAGAGACCCAGTACTTC | CASGFEETQYF
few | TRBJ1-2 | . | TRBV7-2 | TGTGCCAGCAGCTACAGTGGACCGAACTATGGCTACACCTTC | CASSYSGPNYGYTF
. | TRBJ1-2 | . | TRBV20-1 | TGCAGTACCGAGGGTAACTATGGCTACACCTTC | CSTEGNYGYTF
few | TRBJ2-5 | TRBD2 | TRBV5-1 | TGCGCCAGCAGCCCTGGACTAGCGGGGGCCCGCGGACCTCAAGAGACCCAGTACTTC | CASSPGLAGARGPQETQYF
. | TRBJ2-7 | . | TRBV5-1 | TGCGCCAGCAGCTTGGTAGGACAGTTTTCTTACGAGCAGTACTTC | CASSLVGQFSYEQYF
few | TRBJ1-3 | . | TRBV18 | TGTGCCAGCTCACCAAAACACCTGGGAACCATATATTTT | CASSPKHLGTIYF
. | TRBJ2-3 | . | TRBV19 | TGTGCCAGTACTAGCAGGTTGACAGATACGCAGTATTTT | CASTSRLTDTQYF
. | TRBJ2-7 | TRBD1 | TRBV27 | TGTGCCAGCAGTACGACGCGGACAGGGATCTACGAGCAGTACTTC | CASSTTRTGIYEQYF
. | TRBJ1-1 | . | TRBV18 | TGTGCCAGCTCACCACCCTCAGTTAACACTGAAGCTTTCTTT | CASSPPSVNTEAFF
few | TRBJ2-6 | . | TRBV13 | TGTGCCAGCAGCTTATTTACCCTAACTGGGGCCAACGTCCTGACTTTC | CASSLFTLTGANVLTF
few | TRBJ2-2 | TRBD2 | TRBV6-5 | TGTGCCCGCAGTGTGCTAGCGGGAGGATCTGGGGAGCTGTTTTTT | CARSVLAGGSGELFF
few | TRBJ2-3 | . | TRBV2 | TGTGCCAGGCAAGGGTTGCCGGCACAGGCGGCAGATACGCAGTATTTT | CARQGLPAQAADTQYF
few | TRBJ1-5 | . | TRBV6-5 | TGTGCCAGCAGCTCAAGGGCTAGGGGGCCCCAGCATTTT | CASSSRARGPQHF
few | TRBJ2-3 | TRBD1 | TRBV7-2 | TGTGCCAGCAGCTCTTGGACAGGGGGCGTAACAGATACGCAGTATTTT | CASSSWTGGVTDTQYF
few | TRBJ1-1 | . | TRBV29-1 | TGCAGCGGGGACGGACAGATGAACACTGAAGCTTTCTTT | CSGDGQMNTEAFF
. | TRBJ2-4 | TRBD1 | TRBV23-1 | TGCGCCAGCAGCCCAGGGGGTTTTTATTCCAAAAACATTCAGTACTTC | CASSPGGFYSKNIQYF
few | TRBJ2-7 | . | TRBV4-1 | TGCGCCAGCAGCCAAGAAAGGGCGCGGAACTACGAGCAGTACTTC | CASSQERARNYEQYF
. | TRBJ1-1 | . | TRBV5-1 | TGCGCCAGCAGCGATAACTTTAACACTGAAGCTTTCTTT | CASSDNFNTEAFF
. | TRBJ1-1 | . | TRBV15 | TGTGCCACCAGCCACCTAAGGGGCATGAACACTGAAGCTTTCTTT | CATSHLRGMNTEAFF
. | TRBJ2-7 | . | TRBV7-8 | TGTGCCAGCAGCCGGGAGTCAGTGCCTTCCTACGAGCAGTACTTC | CASSRESVPSYEQYF
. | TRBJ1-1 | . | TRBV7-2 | TGTGCCAGCAGCACTCTCGTCAGGGGACAGAACACTGAAGCTTTCTTT | CASSTLVRGQNTEAFF
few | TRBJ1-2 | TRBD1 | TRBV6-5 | TGTGCCAGCAGCAACGGGGACAGACGATCGAGCTACACCTTC | CASSNGDRRSSYTF
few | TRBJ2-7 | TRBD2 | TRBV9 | TGTGCCAGCAGCGCGTCTAGCGGGGGGTACGAGCAGTACTTC | CASSASSGGYEQYF
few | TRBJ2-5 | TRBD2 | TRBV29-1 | TGCAGCGTCGGTCGACACGCCCGCGGGAGGTGGGGAGAGACCCAGTACTTC | CSVGRHARGRWGETQYF
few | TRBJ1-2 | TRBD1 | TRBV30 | TGTGCCTGGAGAACAGGGGGCACCTATGGCTACACCTTC | CAWRTGGTYGYTF
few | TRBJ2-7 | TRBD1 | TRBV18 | TGTGCCAGCTCAACCCGCCCGGGACAGGGCTACGAGCAGTACTTC | CASSTRPGQGYEQYF
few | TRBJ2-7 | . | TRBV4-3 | TGCGCCAGCAGCCAAGACCTTCTTCCGCCCATCTACGAGCAGTACTTC | CASSQDLLPPIYEQYF
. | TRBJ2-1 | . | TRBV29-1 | TGCAGCGTTGAAGATCCCGGCCAGGGGTTCTCCTACAATGAGCAGTTCTTC | CSVEDPGQGFSYNEQFF
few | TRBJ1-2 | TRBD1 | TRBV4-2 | TGTGCCAGCAGCCAAGCCCCAGGACAGGGGGCATCCTATGGCTACACCTTC | CASSQAPGQGASYGYTF
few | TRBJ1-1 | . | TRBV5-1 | TGCGCCAGCAGCTTGGAGGGCCAGATGAACACTGAAGCTTTCTTT | CASSLEGQMNTEAFF
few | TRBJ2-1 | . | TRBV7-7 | TGTGCCAGCAGCTTAGAGTCCTTCGGTGAGCAGTTCTTC | CASSLESFGEQFF
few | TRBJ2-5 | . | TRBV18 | TGTGCCAGCTCACCTCTGAGGACCCAGTACTTC | CASSPLRTQYF
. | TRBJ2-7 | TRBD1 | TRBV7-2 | TGTGCCAGCAGCTATTATGTTGGGACAGACTACTACGAGCAGTACTTC | CASSYYVGTDYYEQYF
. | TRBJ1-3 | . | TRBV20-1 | TGCAGTGCTAGGGCTGGAAACACCATATATTTT | CSARAGNTIYF
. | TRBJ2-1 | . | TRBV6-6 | TGTGCCAGCAGTCCCCAGGGTGGGGATGAGCAGTTCTTC | CASSPQGGDEQFF
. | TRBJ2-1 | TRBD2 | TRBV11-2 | TGTGCCAGCAGCCCTGGGACTAGTTCTTTCGGTGAGCAGTTCTTC | CASSPGTSSFGEQFF
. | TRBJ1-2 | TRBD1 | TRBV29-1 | TGCAGCTTCGACAGGGTGCTTCCTAACTATGGCTACACCTTC | CSFDRVLPNYGYTF
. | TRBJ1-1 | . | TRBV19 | TGTGCCAGTAGTCAGGGCGCGAACACTGAAGCTTTCTTT | CASSQGANTEAFF
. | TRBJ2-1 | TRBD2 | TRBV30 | TGTGCCTGGAGTGTACTACTAGCGGCCAACAATGAGCAGTTCTTC | CAWSVLLAANNEQFF